A selection of T cell receptor beta chains follows, all from one sample in a study of CD8 T cells in ankylosing spondylitis. TCRdb analysed the 5' RACE reads with MiXCR anew, one entry per CDR3 protein. The sample carries over 95,000 distinct CDR3 sequences, 7.5% to 9% recorded once. The specimen sequenced was blood, either unsorted or a sorted T cell fraction (not recorded which). Receptor source: a male donor with ankylosing spondylitis or in good health (not recorded which). Both conserved end residues are part of each CDR3. A D gene is named only where the DNA matches it firmly. Clone size appears in some rows only: once, few, many, or a class for an expanded clone.

>TRBJ2-5|TRBV18|NA|few
CASSPPTESETQYF
TGTGCCAGCTCACCACCGACAGAGTCAGAGACCCAGTACTTC
>TRBJ1-1|TRBV29-1|NA|few
CSVLPGIEAFF
TGCAGCGTCCTCCCAGGAATTGAAGCTTTCTTT
>TRBJ1-6|TRBV12-3/TRBV12-4|NA|many
CASSFGADNSPLHF
TGTGCCAGCAGTTTCGGGGCGGATAATTCACCCCTCCACTTT
>TRBJ2-2|TRBV11-1|NA|few
CASSLDPFWQSNRSGELFF
TGTGCCAGCAGCTTAGATCCCTTCTGGCAGAGCAATCGATCGGGGGAGCTGTTTTTT
>TRBJ1-1|TRBV2|NA|many
CASSVRPNTEAFF
TGTGCCAGCAGTGTAAGGCCGAACACTGAAGCTTTCTTT
>TRBJ1-1|TRBV29-1|NA|many
CSVEGHMNTEAFF
TGCAGCGTTGAAGGACATATGAACACTGAAGCTTTCTTT
>TRBJ2-1|TRBV7-6|NA|many
CASSLAENSYNEQFF
TGTGCCAGCAGCTTAGCGGAGAACTCCTACAATGAGCAGTTCTTC
>TRBJ2-2|TRBV7-2|NA|many
CASSDSAGYLSGELFF
TGTGCCAGCAGCGACTCGGCCGGTTATCTTTCCGGGGAGCTGTTTTTT
>TRBJ2-3|TRBV7-2|TRBD2|many
CASTLVAGDLTDTQYF
TGTGCCAGCACCCTAGTAGCGGGAGACCTCACAGATACGCAGTATTTT
>TRBJ2-3|TRBV20-1|NA|many
CSARVSDSTDTQYF
TGCAGTGCTAGAGTGTCGGATAGCACAGATACGCAGTATTTT
>TRBJ1-3|TRBV12-3/TRBV12-4|NA|many
CASSRDSGNTIYF
TGTGCCAGCAGCCGGGACTCTGGAAACACCATATATTTT
>TRBJ2-1|TRBV20-1|NA|many
CSARAGTSSYNEQFF
TGCAGTGCTAGAGCCGGGACAAGCTCCTACAATGAGCAGTTCTTC
>TRBJ1-2|TRBV10-3|NA|many
CAITEGAGYGYTF
TGTGCCATCACCGAAGGGGCTGGCTATGGCTACACCTTC
>TRBJ2-6|TRBV2|NA|NA
CAFCPPGRQSSGANVLTF
TGTGCCTTCTGCCCCCCCGGTCGCCAAAGCTCTGGGGCCAACGTCCTGACTTTC
>TRBJ2-5|TRBV7-2|NA|many
CASSLMGRETQYF
TGTGCCAGCAGCTTGATGGGGAGGGAGACCCAGTACTTC
>TRBJ1-1|TRBV5-1|NA|many
CASSLETNTEAFF
TGCGCCAGCAGCCTGGAGACGAACACTGAAGCTTTCTTT
>TRBJ1-5|TRBV20-1|NA|many
CSAREPGNQPQHF
TGCAGTGCTAGAGAGCCCGGCAATCAGCCCCAGCATTTT
>TRBJ1-2|TRBV13|NA|many
CASSLFGGANYGYTF
TGTGCCAGCAGCTTATTCGGCGGAGCTAACTATGGCTACACCTTC
>TRBJ2-3|TRBV6-4|NA|many
CASSDSASEDTDTQYF
TGTGCCAGCAGTGACTCAGCTAGCGAGGACACAGATACGCAGTATTTT
>TRBJ2-2|TRBV12-3/TRBV12-4|NA|many
CASSRGTRETLANTGELFF
TGTGCCAGCAGCCGCGGGACCCGCGAAACACTCGCGAACACCGGGGAGCTGTTTTTT
>TRBJ1-2|TRBV4-2|NA|many
CASSQDSNRVNGYTF
TGTGCCAGCAGCCAAGATAGTAACCGGGTGAATGGCTACACCTTC
>TRBJ2-3|TRBV6-4|TRBD2|many
CASSPRTSGLTDTQYF
TGTGCCAGCAGTCCTCGGACTAGCGGGCTCACAGATACGCAGTATTTT
>TRBJ2-7|TRBV7-9|NA|many
CASSFSARAYEQYF
TGTGCCAGCAGCTTTTCCGCCCGGGCCTACGAGCAGTACTTC
>TRBJ1-1|TRBV7-9|TRBD1|NA
CASSADRGREAFF
TGTGCCAGCAGCGCTGACAGGGGGCGTGAAGCTTTCTTT
>TRBJ2-1|TRBV29-1|NA|many
CSATTGNHYNEQFF
TGCAGCGCAACGACCGGGAACCACTACAATGAGCAGTTCTTC
>TRBJ1-3|TRBV20-1|NA|NA
CSARSSRGGNTIYF
TGCAGTGCTAGATCCAGTAGGGGCGGAAACACCATATATTTT
>TRBJ1-5|TRBV20-1|NA|many
CSARGWRSAFGPQHF
TGCAGTGCTAGAGGTTGGAGGTCCGCCTTCGGGCCCCAGCATTTT
>TRBJ1-2|TRBV6-1|NA|NA
CASSVSQGPPYGYTF
TGTGCCAGCAGTGTCTCGCAGGGGCCTCCTTATGGCTACACCTTC
>TRBJ2-3|TRBV12-3/TRBV12-4|NA|many
CASTKDYSADTQYF
TGTGCCAGCACCAAGGACTATTCGGCAGATACGCAGTATTTT
>TRBJ1-3|TRBV11-2|NA|many
CASTPLRTGTGNTIYF
TGTGCCAGCACCCCGCTTAGAACAGGCACTGGAAACACCATATATTTT
>TRBJ2-3|TRBV3-1|NA|many
CASSQDPGVTDTQYF
TGTGCCAGCAGCCAAGACCCCGGGGTTACAGATACGCAGTATTTT
>TRBJ1-5|TRBV5-1|TRBD1|many
CASSLEGTGSQPQHF
TGCGCCAGCAGCTTGGAGGGGACAGGGAGTCAGCCCCAGCATTTT
>TRBJ2-3|TRBV5-1|TRBD1|many
CASRPARGLTDTQYF
TGCGCCAGCAGACCTGCCAGGGGGCTCACAGATACGCAGTATTTT
>TRBJ1-1|TRBV5-1|NA|many
CASSRIPGDLTEAFF
TGCGCCAGCAGCCGAATTCCAGGGGACCTCACTGAAGCTTTCTTT
>TRBJ2-3|TRBV2|TRBD2|many
CASPKRGLIDPDTQYF
TGTGCCAGCCCTAAAAGGGGACTAATCGACCCAGATACGCAGTATTTT
>TRBJ2-3|TRBV20-1|TRBD1|many
CSANRDRGSNTQYF
TGCAGTGCTAACCGGGACAGGGGATCAAATACGCAGTATTTT
>TRBJ2-1|TRBV30|NA|many
CAWSSDLGRQFF
TGTGCCTGGAGTTCAGACTTAGGACGGCAGTTCTTC
>TRBJ2-1|TRBV5-1|TRBD2|many
CASSLGLAGGDNEQFF
TGCGCCAGCAGCTTGGGACTAGCGGGAGGGGACAATGAGCAGTTCTTC
>TRBJ2-7|TRBV5-1|NA|many
CASSLGQTATYEQYF
TGCGCCAGCAGCTTAGGCCAGACAGCCACCTACGAGCAGTACTTC
>TRBJ1-4|TRBV4-3|NA|many
CASSLRSYDEKLFF
TGCGCCAGCAGCCTCAGGTCTTATGATGAAAAACTGTTTTTT
>TRBJ1-2|TRBV4-1|NA|NA
CASSQVETNYGYTF
TGCGCCAGCAGCCAAGTTGAAACTAACTATGGCTACACCTTC
>TRBJ1-4|TRBV11-2|NA|NA
CASSHDPGANEKLFF
TGTGCCAGCAGCCACGACCCAGGGGCTAATGAAAAACTGTTTTTT
>TRBJ2-1|TRBV2|TRBD2|many
CASTGLAGFSEQFF
TGTGCCAGCACGGGACTAGCGGGATTTAGTGAGCAGTTCTTC
>TRBJ1-3|TRBV5-6|TRBD1|many
CASSSLTGGGNTIYF
TGTGCCAGCAGCTCCCTGACAGGGGGGGGAAACACCATATATTTT
>TRBJ1-5|TRBV20-1|TRBD1|many
CSAWTGPYSNQPQHF
TGCAGTGCCTGGACAGGGCCTTATAGCAATCAGCCCCAGCATTTT